This T cell receptor beta chain comes out of a study of regulatory T cells in long-lasting Graves disease. Study-wide context: Freshly diagnosed Graves' patients had used antithyroid drugs for under 3 months.

In this sample, this clonotype turned up many times. Antigen: not known. Time point of the sample: newly diagnosed GD, antithyroid drugs for less than 3 months. The authors made the TCR library using RNA they extracted from PBMCs. Study-wide points: Newly diagnosed Graves' patients had higher TCR diversity than persistent ones.

This CDR3 has 14 amino acids. V was clipped by 6 bases and J by 5 bases, with 19 bases between them. In germline, CDR1 is DFQATT, CDR2 SNEGSKA (reference sequence). CDR3-region Arm-PCR and iRepertoire HTBI primers produced the TCR beta libraries. TCRdb reprocessed the multiplex PCR reads via MiXCR and lists one record per CDR3 protein. The sample includes some 450,000 distinct CDR3 sequences, about a sixth seen only once; the top ten take over 8.5%. A further study also used this sample, focusing on T cells in Graves' hyperthyroidism and ophthalmopathy. That study adds: The HTBI primer set was used in a first-round RT-PCR of the TCR CDR3. Blood samples included most of the expanded thyroid clonotypes exceeding 0.001.

The chain recombines TRBV20-1 with TRBJ2-5; the D gene is possibly TRBD2 (7 bases). The TCR originated in a woman aged 25 to 39 with Graves disease. The starting material was peripheral blood mononuclear cells (PBMCs), obtained at new diagnosis, from a patient treated with antithyroid drugs. The CDR3 nucleotides read TGCAGTGCGGAGGGGGGAGGGCAGGCGGAGACCCAGTACTTC. This codes for CSAEGGGQAETQYF.